A selection of T cell receptor beta chains follows, all from one sample in a study of OX40 agonist ivuxolimab in advanced cancers. Sequencing was performed with immunoSEQ multiplex PCR; in TCRdb, only in-frame clones are kept and a portion is missing. The top ten clones hold around 10% of a sample with about 28,000 clones, 80% of them seen once. The sequenced sample was CD4+ or CD8+ T cells sorted from blood, obtained in a trial of the OX40 agonist ivuxolimab. Source of these receptors: an adult with an advanced solid tumor such as melanoma, head and neck, liver or kidney cancer. The CDR3 runs from the conserved cysteine through the conserved F or W. Each record gives: V gene, J gene, D gene, clone size, CDR3 protein, CDR3 DNA. A D gene is named only where the DNA matches it firmly. For some rows the clone size is stated as once, few or many, or as a class when expanded; others skip it.

v_gene: TRBV5-1
j_gene: TRBJ1-2
d_gene: .
abundance: .
CDR3aa: CASREGYYGYTF
CDR3nt: TGTGCCAGCAGAGAGGGGTACTATGGCTACACCTTC

v_gene: TRBV19
j_gene: TRBJ2-7
d_gene: TRBD1
abundance: .
CDR3aa: CASSIETRGSGYEQYF
CDR3nt: TGTGCCAGTAGTATAGAGACCAGGGGGTCGGGCTACGAGCAGTACTTC

v_gene: TRBV9
j_gene: TRBJ2-7
d_gene: .
abundance: .
CDR3aa: CASSVASGNEQYF
CDR3nt: TGTGCCAGCAGCGTAGCTTCAGGGAACGAGCAGTACTTC

v_gene: TRBV6-5
j_gene: TRBJ2-5
d_gene: .
abundance: once
CDR3aa: CASSYSWRGQETQYF
CDR3nt: TGTGCCAGCAGTTACTCGTGGCGGGGTCAAGAGACCCAGTACTTC

v_gene: TRBV2
j_gene: TRBJ2-2
d_gene: TRBD1
abundance: .
CDR3aa: CASSPWTGDTGELFF
CDR3nt: TGTGCCAGCAGCCCCTGGACAGGGGACACCGGGGAGCTGTTTTTT

v_gene: TRBV25-1
j_gene: TRBJ1-1
d_gene: .
abundance: .
CDR3aa: CASSEWGRNTEAFF
CDR3nt: TGTGCCAGCAGTGAATGGGGGAGGAACACTGAAGCTTTCTTT

v_gene: TRBV21-1
j_gene: TRBJ1-2
d_gene: .
abundance: .
CDR3aa: CASSPHEDKNGYTF
CDR3nt: TGTGCCAGCAGCCCCCACGAGGACAAAAATGGCTACACCTTC

v_gene: TRBV5-8
j_gene: TRBJ2-2
d_gene: TRBD1
abundance: .
CDR3aa: CASSGGTGRTGELFF
CDR3nt: TGTGCCAGCAGCGGCGGGACAGGGAGAACCGGGGAGCTGTTTTTT

v_gene: TRBV7-3
j_gene: TRBJ1-1
d_gene: .
abundance: .
CDR3aa: CASSLWGETEAFF
CDR3nt: TGTGCCAGCAGCTTATGGGGGGAGACTGAAGCTTTCTTT

v_gene: TRBV30
j_gene: TRBJ2-7
d_gene: .
abundance: .
CDR3aa: CAWSPSRAESSYEQYF
CDR3nt: TGTGCCTGGAGTCCCTCCAGGGCAGAGAGTTCTTACGAGCAGTACTTC

v_gene: TRBV6-5
j_gene: TRBJ2-7
d_gene: .
abundance: .
CDR3aa: CASWQGGRSYEQYF
CDR3nt: TGTGCCAGTTGGCAGGGGGGCCGCTCCTACGAGCAGTACTTC

v_gene: TRBV9
j_gene: TRBJ1-2
d_gene: .
abundance: .
CDR3aa: CASSVEDVRYGYTF
CDR3nt: TGTGCCAGCAGCGTAGAAGATGTGCGCTATGGCTACACCTTC